The entry below gives a single T cell receptor beta chain sequence along with its context. Profiling relied on immunoSEQ multiplex PCR, and the TCRdb table lists in-frame clones only, not all of them. The data show about 32,000 clones, with roughly 90% seen just once and roughly 28% held by the top ten. This sample is drawn from a study of OX40 agonist ivuxolimab in advanced cancers. Blood got drawn at baseline, again on cycle 4 day 1, and then on cycle 7 day 1. The V end was cut by 4 bases, the J end by 0 bases, with 10 bases between. Germline V gives CDR1 MNHEY, CDR2 SMNVEV (reference sequence). The length of the CDR3 is 15 residues.

The sample here was CD4+ or CD8+ T cells sorted from blood, taken in a trial of the OX40 agonist ivuxolimab. This sequence originates from an adult with an advanced solid tumor such as melanoma, head and neck, liver or kidney cancer. The chain is built from TRBV27 and TRBJ2-1; D is unresolved. CDR3 sequence: CASSSGRSSYNEQFF. The DNA for the CDR3 is TGTGCCAGCAGTTCCGGACGTAGCTCCTACAATGAGCAGTTCTTC.